This is a list of T cell receptor beta chains from one sample in a study of Graves' ophthalmopathy and Graves' hyperthyroidism. Each CDR3 protein gets one entry after TCRdb re-called the multiplex PCR reads with MiXCR. The sample has 1 million to 1.3 million distinct CDR3 sequences, 35% to 45% seen once. The specimen was peripheral blood or thyroid tissue (not recorded which). All receptors derive from an adult man with Graves' hyperthyroidism. Both conserved end residues are part of each CDR3. The D gene is left open where the match is weak. The size field is filled for only some rows; it gives once, few, many or a size class.

clone_size	v_call	d_call	j_call	cdr3_length	cdr3_nt	cdr3_aa
-	TRBV2	-	TRBJ1-5	11	TGTGCCAGCAGTGGGGTAGAGACCCAGCATTTT	CASSGVETQHF
few	TRBV20-1	-	TRBJ2-3	16	TGCAGTGCCCCCCCCCTCGGCAGGGGAGTACTAGATACGCAGTATTTT	CSAPPLGRGVLDTQYF
-	TRBV7-9	-	TRBJ1-5	17	TGTGCCAGCAGCTTGGACCGGACGAGTTATAGCAATCAGCCCCAGCATTTT	CASSLDRTSYSNQPQHF
many	TRBV4-3	TRBD1	TRBJ1-2	14	TGCGCCAGCAGCCCTGGAGACAGGGATCAGGGCTACACCTTC	CASSPGDRDQGYTF
-	TRBV29-1	TRBD2	TRBJ2-7	16	TGCAGCATTGAAAGCCCTAGCGGGAGCTCAATCTACGAGCAGTACTTC	CSIESPSGSSIYEQYF
many	TRBV20-1	TRBD1	TRBJ1-5	15	TGCAGTGCCCGAGGGACAGGGGGATGGGTTCAGCCCCAGCATTTT	CSARGTGGWVQPQHF
many	TRBV2	-	TRBJ2-7	14	TGTGCCAGCCTTGGACCCACCTTAAACTACGAGCAGTACTTC	CASLGPTLNYEQYF
-	TRBV10-1	-	TRBJ2-2	15	TGCGCCAGCAGTGAGACAGGGACAAGAACCGGGGAGCTGTTTTTT	CASSETGTRTGELFF
-	TRBV19	TRBD2	TRBJ2-2	19	TGTGCCAGTAGTATACAAGGGACTAGCGGACTAATGAACACCGGGGAGCTGTTTTTT	CASSIQGTSGLMNTGELFF
many	TRBV15	-	TRBJ2-7	16	TGTGCCACCAGCAGAGATATAGTGGCGGGTCCCTACGAGCAGTACTTC	CATSRDIVAGPYEQYF
few	TRBV30	-	TRBJ2-7	11	TGTGCCTGGAGTTCTAACTACGAGCAGTACTTC	CAWSSNYEQYF
many	TRBV7-2	-	TRBJ2-7	13	TGTGCCAGCAGCTTTCAGACAGGCTACGAGCAGTACTTC	CASSFQTGYEQYF
many	TRBV12-3/TRBV12-4	-	TRBJ2-7	14	TGTGCCAGCAGTTTCGGGGGGCCAGTCTACGAGCAGTACTTC	CASSFGGPVYEQYF
many	TRBV20-1	TRBD2	TRBJ2-7	14	TGCAGTGCTCCCCGAGCGGGAAGCTCCTACGAGCAGTACTTC	CSAPRAGSSYEQYF
few	TRBV5-5	-	TRBJ1-1	13	TGTGCCAGCAGCCTGGACTCTCTAACTGAAGCTTTCTTT	CASSLDSLTEAFF
-	TRBV5-1	-	TRBJ1-1	12	TGCGCCCGGACCTCGGGGCCCACTGAAGCTTTCTTT	CARTSGPTEAFF
many	TRBV7-2	-	TRBJ2-5	15	TGTGCCAGCAGCGAAAGGACGTCTGAGACAGAGACCCAGTACTTC	CASSERTSETETQYF
-	TRBV10-3	TRBD1	TRBJ2-5	10	TGTGCCATCAGCCAACAGACAGGGGGCTTC	CAISQQTGGF
few	TRBV7-2	-	TRBJ2-6	12	TGTGCCAGCAGTTCTGAGGCAGACGTCCTGACTTTC	CASSSEADVLTF
-	TRBV9	-	TRBJ2-5	14	TGTGCCAGCAGCGTAGGACCCCGCCAAGAGACCCAGTACTTC	CASSVGPRQETQYF
-	TRBV6-9	TRBD1	TRBJ2-7	16	TGTGCCAGCAGTTCCGGGACAGGGGCCGACTCCTACGAGCAGTACTTC	CASSSGTGADSYEQYF
-	TRBV12-3/TRBV12-4	-	TRBJ2-2	16	TGTGCCAGCATCGCACCGGGACTCGGGAACACCGGGGAGCTGTTTTTT	CASIAPGLGNTGELFF
-	TRBV29-1	-	TRBJ1-4	12	TGCAGCGTAGGTCAGGGGCACGAAAAACTGTTTTTT	CSVGQGHEKLFF
once	TRBV29-1	TRBD1	TRBJ2-5	13	TGCAGCGTTGGTCCCACAGGGGTCGAGACCCAGTACTTC	CSVGPTGVETQYF
many	TRBV19	-	TRBJ2-5	14	TGTGCCAGTAGTTCGTTCGGAGGGACGGAGACCCAGTACTTC	CASSSFGGTETQYF
-	TRBV11-2	-	TRBJ2-5	16	TGTGCCAGCAGCCCCCGCGTGCTGGGGGGCGGGGAGACCCAGTACTTC	CASSPRVLGGGETQYF
-	TRBV4-3	-	TRBJ1-4	16	TGCGCCAGCAGCCAAGGTGTAGGCAGGGGTCTTGGAAAACTGTTTTTT	CASSQGVGRGLGKLFF
many	TRBV7-9	-	TRBJ1-1	13	TGTGCCAGCAGCCAGGGTCGCGACGCTGAAGCTTTCTTT	CASSQGRDAEAFF
many	TRBV7-2	-	TRBJ1-4	13	TGTGCCAGCAGCTTAGGGAGGGGTGAAAAACTGTTTTTT	CASSLGRGEKLFF
many	TRBV7-8	-	TRBJ2-2	15	TGTGCCAGCAACTGGGGGTCAATGAACACCGGGGAGCTGTTTTTT	CASNWGSMNTGELFF
-	TRBV10-3	-	TRBJ2-7	15	TGTGCCAGCAGTCCTGGTGGTGGGGGAATCTACGAGCAGTACTTC	CASSPGGGGIYEQYF
-	TRBV20-1	TRBD1	TRBJ2-7	13	TGCAGTGCTACAACAGGGGACACCTACGAGCAGTACTTC	CSATTGDTYEQYF
-	TRBV10-3	-	TRBJ2-7	15	TGTGCCAGCAGTGAAGCGCTCCGTGGGGCCTACGAGCAGTACTTC	CASSEALRGAYEQYF
-	TRBV24-1	-	TRBJ2-5	14	TGTGCCACAACCGACTCAGACCACCAAGAGACCCAGTACTTC	CATTDSDHQETQYF
few	TRBV6-2/TRBV6-3	-	TRBJ1-6	15	TGTGCCAGCAGTTACTACGGGGTACGCAATTCACCCCTCCACTTT	CASSYYGVRNSPLHF
many	TRBV20-1	-	TRBJ1-6	12	TGCAGTGCTATCCAGGGAAATTCACCCCTCCACTTT	CSAIQGNSPLHF
many	TRBV20-1	-	TRBJ1-1	16	TGCAGTGTTAGTGGTTTGTTTGGGAACGCGAACACTGAAGCTTTCTTT	CSVSGLFGNANTEAFF
-	TRBV12-3/TRBV12-4	TRBD1	TRBJ1-2	14	TGTGCCAGCAGACGGGGACAGGGCCCCTATGGCTACACCTTC	CASRRGQGPYGYTF
-	TRBV10-2	TRBD1	TRBJ1-2	15	TGCGCCAGCAGTGAGCCGGACAGGGTGCTGAGTGGCTACACCTTC	CASSEPDRVLSGYTF
many	TRBV11-2	-	TRBJ2-2	17	TGTGCCAGCAGCTTAGAGCAGTGGCGGAAGAACACCGGGGAGCTGTTTTTT	CASSLEQWRKNTGELFF
many	TRBV12-3/TRBV12-4	TRBD2	TRBJ2-7	14	TGTGCCAGCAGTCCTAGCGGCCACTCCTACGAGCAGTACTTC	CASSPSGHSYEQYF
many	TRBV10-3	-	TRBJ2-7	11	TGTGCCATCAATAACAGGAGCGAGCAGTACTTC	CAINNRSEQYF
once	TRBV5-6	TRBD1	TRBJ2-5	17	TGTGCCAGCAGCTCGGATGACAGGGGATCTCCCCAAGAGACCCAGTACTTC	CASSSDDRGSPQETQYF
once	TRBV15	-	TRBJ1-2	14	TGTGCCACCAGGGGGCAGAGGGCTGGGGGAGGCTACACCTTC	CATRGQRAGGGYTF
many	TRBV29-1	-	TRBJ1-1	11	TGCAGCGCCAACGGGAACACTGAAGCTTTCTTT	CSANGNTEAFF
few	TRBV2	-	TRBJ1-5	15	TGTGCCAGCAGTGAGAGGACGTGGTACAATCAGCCCCAGCATTTT	CASSERTWYNQPQHF
many	TRBV12-3/TRBV12-4	TRBD2	TRBJ2-7	14	TGTGCCAGCAGTTTCGGGGGGGTAGCCTACGAGCAGTACTTC	CASSFGGVAYEQYF
few	TRBV18	TRBD2	TRBJ2-7	15	TGTGCCAGCTCACCTTTGGCGGGAGGGATCTACGAGCAGTACTTC	CASSPLAGGIYEQYF